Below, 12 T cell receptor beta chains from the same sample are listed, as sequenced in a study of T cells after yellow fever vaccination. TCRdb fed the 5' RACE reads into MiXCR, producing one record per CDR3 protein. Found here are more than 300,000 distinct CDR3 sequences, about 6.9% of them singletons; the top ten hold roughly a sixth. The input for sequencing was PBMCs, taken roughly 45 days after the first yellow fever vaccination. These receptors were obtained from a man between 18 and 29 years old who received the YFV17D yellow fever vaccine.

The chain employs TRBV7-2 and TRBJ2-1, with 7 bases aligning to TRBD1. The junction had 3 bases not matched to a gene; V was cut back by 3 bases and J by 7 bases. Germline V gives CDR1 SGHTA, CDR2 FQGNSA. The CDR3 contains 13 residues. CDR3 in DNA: TGTGCCAGCAGCTTCAGGGGGTGGAATGAGCAGTTCTTC. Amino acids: CASSFRGWNEQFF.

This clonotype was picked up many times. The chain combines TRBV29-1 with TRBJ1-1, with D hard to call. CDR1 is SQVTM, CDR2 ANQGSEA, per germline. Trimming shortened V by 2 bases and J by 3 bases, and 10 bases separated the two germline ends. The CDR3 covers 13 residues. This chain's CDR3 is CSVELILHTEAFF. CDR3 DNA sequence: TGCAGCGTTGAACTAATACTTCACACTGAAGCTTTCTTT.

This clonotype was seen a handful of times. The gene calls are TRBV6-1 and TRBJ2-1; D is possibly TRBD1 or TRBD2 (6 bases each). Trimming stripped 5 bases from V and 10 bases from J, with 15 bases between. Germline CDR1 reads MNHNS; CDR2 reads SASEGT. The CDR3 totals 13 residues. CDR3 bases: TGTGCCAGCAGTCGGCCGGGGGCACAGGAGCAGTTCTTC. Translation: CASSRPGAQEQFF.

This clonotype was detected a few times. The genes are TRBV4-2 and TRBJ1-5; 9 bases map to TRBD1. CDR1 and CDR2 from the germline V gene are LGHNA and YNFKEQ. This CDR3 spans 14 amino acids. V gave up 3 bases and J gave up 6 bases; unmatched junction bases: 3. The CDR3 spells CASSQGQGGQPQHF. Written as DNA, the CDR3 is TGTGCCAGCAGCCAGGGACAGGGTGGTCAGCCCCAGCATTTT.

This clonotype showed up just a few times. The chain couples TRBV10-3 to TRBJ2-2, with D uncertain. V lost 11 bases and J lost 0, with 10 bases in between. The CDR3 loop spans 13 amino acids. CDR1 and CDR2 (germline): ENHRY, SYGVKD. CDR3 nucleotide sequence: TGTGCCGTCCGGGCCCCGAACACCGGGGAGCTGTTTTTT. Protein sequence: CAVRAPNTGELFF.

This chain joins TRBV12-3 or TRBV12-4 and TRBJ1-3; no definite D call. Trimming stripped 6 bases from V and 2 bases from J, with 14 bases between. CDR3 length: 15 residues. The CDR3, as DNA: TGTGCCAGCAGACAGCGGGCAGCTGCTGGAAACACCATATATTTT. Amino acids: CASRQRAAAGNTIYF.

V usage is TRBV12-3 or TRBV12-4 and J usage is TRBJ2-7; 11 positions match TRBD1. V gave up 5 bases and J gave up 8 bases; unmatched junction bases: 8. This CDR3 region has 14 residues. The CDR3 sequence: CASSARDRGGQQYF. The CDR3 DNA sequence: TGTGCCAGCAGTGCCCGGGACAGGGGGGGTCAGCAGTACTTC.

The CDR3 region is CASMERGGSPWDTQYF. In nucleotides, the CDR3 is TGTGCCAGTATGGAGCGGGGGGGCTCGCCTTGGGATACGCAGTATTTT. This sequence joins TRBV19 and TRBJ2-3; 10 bases line up with TRBD2. Germline trimming cut 7 bases from V and 6 bases from J; bases unmatched to any gene: 13. Germline values: CDR1 LNHDA, CDR2 SQIVND (reference sequence). The CDR3 has 16 amino acids.

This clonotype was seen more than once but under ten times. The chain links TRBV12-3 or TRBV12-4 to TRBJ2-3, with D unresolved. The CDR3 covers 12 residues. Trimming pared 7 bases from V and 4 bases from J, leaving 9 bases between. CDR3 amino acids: CASNTIADTQYF. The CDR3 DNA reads TGTGCCAGCAACACAATCGCAGATACGCAGTATTTT.

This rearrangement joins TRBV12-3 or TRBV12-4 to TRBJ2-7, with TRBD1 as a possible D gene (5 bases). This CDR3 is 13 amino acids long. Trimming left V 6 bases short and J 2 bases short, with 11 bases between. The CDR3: CASSYRTPYEQYF. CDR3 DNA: TGTGCCAGCAGCTATAGGACACCCTACGAGCAGTACTTC.

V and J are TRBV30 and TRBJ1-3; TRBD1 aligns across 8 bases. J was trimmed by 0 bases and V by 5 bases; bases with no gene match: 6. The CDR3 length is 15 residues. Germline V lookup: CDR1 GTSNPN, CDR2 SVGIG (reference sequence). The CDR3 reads CAWGDRLYSGNTIYF. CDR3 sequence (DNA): TGTGCCTGGGGGGACAGGTTGTACTCTGGAAACACCATATATTTT. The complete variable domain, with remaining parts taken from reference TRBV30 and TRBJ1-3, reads SQTIHQWPATLVQPVGSPLSLECTVEGTSNPNLYWYRQAAGRGLQLLFYSVGIGQISSEVPQNLSASRPQDRQFILSSKKLLLSDSGFYLCAWGDRLYSGNTIYFGEGSWLTVV.

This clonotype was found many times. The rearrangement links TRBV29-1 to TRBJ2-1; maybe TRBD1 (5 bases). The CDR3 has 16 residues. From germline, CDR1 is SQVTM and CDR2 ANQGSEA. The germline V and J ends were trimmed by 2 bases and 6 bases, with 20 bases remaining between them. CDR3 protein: CSVESHRSSSSNEQFF. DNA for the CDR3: TGCAGCGTTGAAAGTCACAGGTCAAGTTCCAGCAATGAGCAGTTCTTC.